Each of the 8 T cell receptor beta chains below was sequenced from the same sample in a study of T cell repertoires in cytomegalovirus infection. TCRdb itself ran the reads through MiXCR, one entry per CDR3 protein. The table includes around 450,000 distinct CDR3 sequences, approximately 11% detected once. Sequencing input: PBMCs. These TCRs come from a human donor in good health (CMV status not recorded). Some clones in this sample may be carry-over from other donors' samples.

The V and J genes are TRBV29-1 and TRBJ1-3; D gene ambiguous. The germline V gene has CDR1 SQVTM and CDR2 ANQGSEA. Trimming stripped 4 bases from V and 7 bases from J, with 14 bases between. The CDR3 loop spans 13 amino acids. This CDR3 is CSVGSAGRNTIYF. The CDR3 DNA reads TGCAGCGTTGGATCAGCAGGACGGAACACCATATATTTT.

This clonotype was observed a handful of times. V gene TRBV5-1 combines with J gene TRBJ1-3; D is unclear. Germline loops: CDR1 SGHRS, CDR2 YFSETQ. The CDR3 consists of 15 residues. Trimming removed 0 bases at V and 0 bases at J, with 7 bases between. This CDR3 is CASSLASGSGNTIYF. CDR3 DNA: TGCGCCAGCAGCTTGGCCTCTGGCTCTGGAAACACCATATATTTT.

The chain links TRBV29-1 to TRBJ2-7; 9 nucleotides line up with TRBD1. V lost 7 bases to trimming and J lost 2 bases; unmatched junction nucleotides: 6. The germline V gene encodes CDR1 SQVTM and CDR2 ANQGSEA. The CDR3 totals 13 residues. CDR3 region: CSGRDRATYEQYF. The CDR3 coding sequence is TGCAGCGGCCGGGACAGGGCAACCTACGAGCAGTACTTC.

This clonotype was observed a few times. The chain is built from TRBV3-1 and TRBJ1-4; D gene unclear. The CDR3 is 12 amino acids. Deletions cut 1 base from V and 6 bases from J, with 3 bases between. The germline CDR1 and CDR2 sequences are LGHDT and YNNKEL (reference sequence). The CDR3 bases are TGTGCCAGCAGCCAAGTCGATGAAAAACTGTTTTTT. Translated: CASSQVDEKLFF.

Remarks on this clonotype: A much larger clone is a single base away; this may be a read error. This chain joins TRBV7-4 and TRBJ2-5; 7 bases fit TRBD1. CDR1 is SGHVT, CDR2 SQSDAQ, per germline. The CDR3 length is 14 residues. The CDR3, as DNA: TGTGCCAGCAGCGTGTGGGACAGCCAAGAGAACCAGTACTTC. Translated: CASSVWDSQENQYF.

This clonotype turned up a few times. This chain uses TRBV6-6 with TRBJ1-2, with D perhaps matching TRBD1 (6 bases). Germline assignment: CDR1 MNHNY and CDR2 SVGAGI (reference sequence). The ends were cut back, 7 bases at V and 4 bases at J, with 13 bases in the middle. This CDR3 is built from 13 residues. Here the CDR3 DNA reads TGTGCCAGCATTCTGGACAGCCTCTATGGCTACACCTTC. Translated, it gives CASILDSLYGYTF.

The rearrangement joins TRBV12-3 or TRBV12-4 to TRBJ1-3; unclear D gene. The V gene lost 6 bases and the J gene lost 0 bases, with 9 bases spanning the gap. The CDR3 has 14 residues. The CDR3 reads CASSGYSSGNTIYF. The DNA of the CDR3 is TGTGCCAGCAGCGGTTACAGCTCTGGAAACACCATATATTTT.

This clonotype showed up many times. This chain joins TRBV27 and TRBJ1-5, with D possibly matching TRBD1 (6 bases). Trimming stripped 5 bases from V and 1 base from J, with 12 bases between. This CDR3 region has 15 residues. Germline CDR1 MNHEY, CDR2 SMNVEV (reference sequence). The CDR3 reads CASSRRTGSNQPQHF. DNA of the CDR3: TGTGCCAGCAGTCGGCGTACAGGGAGCAATCAGCCCCAGCATTTT.